The 7 T cell receptor beta chains below all came from one sample that was sequenced in a study of shared clonotypes between healthy human individuals. Assay used: immunoSEQ multiplex PCR; TCRdb lists only in-frame clones, some missing. The data show 550,000 to 800,000 clones, approximately 79% seen once. What was sequenced was memory CD4+ T cells sorted from blood. This sample's subset: CD45RA-negative fraction. The receptors were sampled from a woman aged 25 to 39 in good health.

This chain uses TRBV30 with TRBJ2-3; tentatively, D is TRBD1 (5 bases). The length of the CDR3 is 13 residues. Germline CDR1 GTSNPN, CDR2 SVGIG (reference sequence). Trimming took 3 bases from V and 4 from J, leaving 11 bases between them. In DNA form, the CDR3 reads TGTGCCTGGAGCCGGGCAGGGCCAGATACGCAGTATTTT. It translates to CAWSRAGPDTQYF.

This clone showed up just a few times. The CDR3 spells CASSSTGGSGELFF. CDR3 bases: TGTGCCAGCAGTTCCACAGGGGGCTCCGGGGAGCTGTTTTTT. This chain connects TRBV25-1 to TRBJ2-2; 9 bases match TRBD1. This CDR3 spans 14 amino acids. Trimming cost V 5 bases and J 6 bases; bases outside gene matches: 4. Germline V gene lookup returns CDR1 MGHDK and CDR2 SYGVNS.

The chain employs TRBV11-2 and TRBJ2-1; a possible D gene is TRBD1 (7 bases). V gave up 4 bases and J gave up 0 bases, with 10 bases separating them. This CDR3 has 15 amino acids. From germline, CDR1 is SGHAT and CDR2 FQNNGV. The CDR3 sequence: CASSSQGGSYNEQFF. The CDR3 DNA reads TGTGCCAGCAGCTCCCAGGGGGGCTCCTACAATGAGCAGTTCTTC.

This clone has just a few counts. This chain connects TRBV2 to TRBJ2-7, with 7 bases that match TRBD1. V shed 6 bases, J shed 0 bases, and the junction held 5 bases outside the gene matches. Per the germline V gene, CDR1 is SNHLY and CDR2 is FYNNEI. The CDR3 contains 14 residues. The CDR3, as DNA: TGTGCCAGCAGGGAACAGGGGTTCTCCTACGAGCAGTACTTC. Amino acids: CASREQGFSYEQYF.

The rearrangement joins TRBV2 to TRBJ1-2; D is ambiguous. Trimming cost V 4 bases and J 8 bases, with 14 bases left between them. This CDR3 spans 13 amino acids. Per the germline V gene, CDR1 is SNHLY and CDR2 is FYNNEI. This CDR3 is CASSGDSGRGYTF. CDR3 coding DNA: TGTGCCAGCAGTGGCGACTCGGGTAGAGGCTACACCTTC.

Remarks on this clone: Other DNA sequences in the sample encode the same CDR3. V and J are TRBV30 and TRBJ2-1, with D possibly being TRBD1 (5 bases). V lost 3 bases to trimming and J lost 10 bases, with 10 bases between them. The CDR3 extends over 11 amino acids. The germline gives CDR1 GTSNPN, CDR2 SVGIG (reference sequence). CDR3: CAWSRQNEQFF. CDR3 nucleotides: TGTGCCTGGAGCCGACAGAACGAGCAGTTCTTC.

The chain carries TRBV20-1 and TRBJ2-3; D ambiguous. CDR3 length equals 10 residues. Germline V gene lookup returns CDR1 DFQATT and CDR2 SNEGSKA (reference sequence). The CDR3 sequence is CSQRANTQYF. Here the CDR3 DNA reads TGCAGCCAACGAGCGAACACGCAGTATTTT.